The sequence of this TCR beta chain was determined in a study of blood T cell repertoires in COVID-19. Study summary: PBMCs, B-cell-depleted T cells, or T cells provided the cDNA or gDNA that made up the material.

11 amino acids form the CDR3, both terminal residues included. Per the original data handling: Scientists estimated how many nucleated cells there were by amplifying reference gene primers. Clones were read by immunoSEQ multiplex PCR, and TCRdb kept only the in-frame ones, dropping some. The DNA was the basis for D and trimming; V, J and clone size are from that table. The sample holds approximately 190,000 clones; around 86% are singletons and the top ten take roughly 6.6%. On this clone itself: Since no conserved phenylalanine or tryptophan closes the CDR3, a read error is the likely cause. It is unclear where the CDR3 begins or ends on the DNA, so no DNA is shown, and the CDR3 is as TCRdb lists it.

This chain connects TRBV12-3 or TRBV12-4 to TRBJ1-1; the tabulated D call, TRBD1, remains unverified against the DNA. Sequenced sample: peripheral blood. The receptor's source is a woman between 40 and 55 years old with acute or convalescent COVID-19. This CDR3 is CASSSSGTPSV.